Listed below are T cell receptor beta chains from one sample, sequenced in a study of cytomegalovirus exposure and HLA in healthy donors. TCRdb's table, derived via immunoSEQ multiplex PCR, lists solely in-frame clones and lacks some. The profile shows 250,000 to 400,000 clones, approximately 85% of them singletons. The sequencing sample was made of PBMCs. These receptors came from a man aged 25 to 40 in good health and CMV-seronegative. The CDR3 runs from the conserved cysteine through the conserved F or W. A D gene is named only where the DNA matches it firmly. Part of the rows lack a size; the others show once, few, many or a class for expanded clones.

v_call: TRBV7-9
clone_size: NA
d_call: TRBD1
j_call: TRBJ1-1
cdr3_aa: CASSFDRGGNVF
cdr3_nt: TGTGCCAGCAGCTTTGACAGGGGAGGTAATGTCTTT

v_call: TRBV28
clone_size: NA
d_call: NA
j_call: TRBJ1-3
cdr3_aa: CASSSPGSSGNTIYF
cdr3_nt: TGTGCCAGCAGCTCCCCAGGGTCCTCTGGAAACACCATATATTTT

v_call: TRBV5-1
clone_size: NA
d_call: TRBD1
j_call: TRBJ2-7
cdr3_aa: CASSLGQGNQQYF
cdr3_nt: TGCGCCAGCAGCTTGGGACAGGGTAATCAGCAGTACTTC

v_call: TRBV19
clone_size: NA
d_call: NA
j_call: TRBJ1-2
cdr3_aa: CASSRDQGTLIFYGYTF
cdr3_nt: TGTGCCAGTAGTAGGGATCAGGGTACCTTGATTTTCTATGGCTACACCTTC

v_call: TRBV7-9
clone_size: NA
d_call: TRBD1
j_call: TRBJ1-2
cdr3_aa: CASSYDRGAGYGYTF
cdr3_nt: TGTGCCAGCAGTTACGACAGGGGGGCTGGGTATGGCTACACCTTC

v_call: TRBV30
clone_size: NA
d_call: NA
j_call: TRBJ2-1
cdr3_aa: CAWSGQIPPRMQFF
cdr3_nt: TGTGCCTGGAGTGGACAAATACCTCCTCGGATGCAGTTCTTC

v_call: TRBV5-5
clone_size: NA
d_call: NA
j_call: TRBJ1-2
cdr3_aa: CASGPSANYGYTF
cdr3_nt: TGTGCCAGCGGCCCTTCAGCTAACTATGGCTACACCTTC

v_call: TRBV2
clone_size: NA
d_call: NA
j_call: TRBJ2-2
cdr3_aa: CASSLTGYTGELFF
cdr3_nt: TGTGCCAGCAGCCTGACAGGATACACCGGGGAGCTGTTTTTT

v_call: TRBV27
clone_size: once
d_call: TRBD1
j_call: TRBJ2-7
cdr3_aa: CASNLQGANEQYF
cdr3_nt: TGTGCCAGCAACTTACAGGGGGCAAACGAGCAGTACTTC

v_call: TRBV21-1
clone_size: NA
d_call: NA
j_call: TRBJ1-5
cdr3_aa: CASSRGQGDNSNQPQHF
cdr3_nt: TGTGCCAGCAGCAGAGGACAGGGGGACAATAGCAATCAGCCCCAGCATTTT

v_call: TRBV7-7
clone_size: few
d_call: TRBD1
j_call: TRBJ2-5
cdr3_aa: CASSLDRGQETQYF
cdr3_nt: TGTGCCAGCAGCTTAGACAGGGGTCAAGAGACCCAGTACTTC

v_call: TRBV7-9
clone_size: NA
d_call: NA
j_call: TRBJ2-5
cdr3_aa: CASSFHEEETQYF
cdr3_nt: TGTGCCAGCAGCTTTCACGAGGAAGAGACCCAGTACTTC

v_call: TRBV9
clone_size: NA
d_call: TRBD2
j_call: TRBJ2-5
cdr3_aa: CASSVEGGGLAGPRETQYF
cdr3_nt: TGTGCCAGCAGCGTAGAGGGTGGTGGACTAGCGGGGCCGCGAGAGACCCAGTACTTC

v_call: TRBV7-9
clone_size: few
d_call: TRBD1
j_call: TRBJ1-2
cdr3_aa: CASRTGGIDYGYTF
cdr3_nt: TGTGCCAGCAGAACAGGGGGTATCGACTATGGCTACACCTTC

v_call: TRBV4-3
clone_size: NA
d_call: NA
j_call: TRBJ1-3
cdr3_aa: CASSQVVGAGNTIYF
cdr3_nt: TGCGCCAGCAGCCAAGTTGTGGGAGCCGGAAACACCATATATTTT

v_call: TRBV2
clone_size: NA
d_call: NA
j_call: TRBJ2-1
cdr3_aa: CASSEWAVSYNEQFF
cdr3_nt: TGTGCCAGCAGTGAATGGGCAGTCTCCTACAATGAGCAGTTCTTC

v_call: TRBV9
clone_size: once
d_call: NA
j_call: TRBJ2-5
cdr3_aa: CASSPPAAIQETQYF
cdr3_nt: TGTGCCAGCTCCCCCCCGGCAGCGATACAAGAGACCCAGTACTTC

v_call: TRBV6-1
clone_size: NA
d_call: NA
j_call: TRBJ1-5
cdr3_aa: CASSDRGYQPQHF
cdr3_nt: TGTGCCAGCAGTGACCGGGGGTATCAGCCCCAGCATTTT

v_call: TRBV2
clone_size: NA
d_call: NA
j_call: TRBJ1-1
cdr3_aa: CASSVRDRNTEAFF
cdr3_nt: TGTGCCAGCAGTGTCCGCGACAGAAATACTGAAGCTTTCTTT

v_call: TRBV7-2
clone_size: NA
d_call: NA
j_call: TRBJ1-5
cdr3_aa: CASSIDRNQPQHF
cdr3_nt: TGTGCCAGCAGCATCGACAGGAATCAGCCCCAGCATTTT

v_call: TRBV5-8
clone_size: once
d_call: TRBD1
j_call: TRBJ1-4
cdr3_aa: CASSLVVGTGDEKLFF
cdr3_nt: TGTGCCAGCAGCCTTGTAGTCGGGACAGGGGACGAAAAACTGTTTTTT

v_call: TRBV29-1
clone_size: NA
d_call: TRBD1
j_call: TRBJ2-7
cdr3_aa: CSSTRDRAYEQYF
cdr3_nt: TGCAGCTCAACCCGGGACAGGGCCTACGAGCAGTACTTC

v_call: TRBV5-1
clone_size: few
d_call: NA
j_call: TRBJ1-1
cdr3_aa: CASSSSRTANTEAFF
cdr3_nt: TGCGCCAGCAGCTCATCGCGGACAGCCAACACTGAAGCTTTCTTT

v_call: TRBV2
clone_size: NA
d_call: TRBD1
j_call: TRBJ1-3
cdr3_aa: CASSEWDRGFGNTIYF
cdr3_nt: TGTGCCAGCAGTGAATGGGACAGGGGTTTTGGAAACACCATATATTTT

v_call: TRBV7-9
clone_size: NA
d_call: NA
j_call: TRBJ2-3
cdr3_aa: CASSPGRSTDTQYF
cdr3_nt: TGTGCCAGCAGCCCCGGTAGAAGCACAGATACGCAGTATTTT

v_call: TRBV29-1
clone_size: NA
d_call: TRBD2
j_call: TRBJ2-5
cdr3_aa: CSAVRGGPLKETQYF
cdr3_nt: TGCAGCGCCGTCCGGGGGGGACCCTTAAAAGAGACCCAGTACTTC

v_call: TRBV28
clone_size: NA
d_call: TRBD2
j_call: TRBJ2-1
cdr3_aa: CATGLAGGVTYNEQFF
cdr3_nt: TGTGCCACGGGACTAGCGGGGGGAGTGACCTACAATGAGCAGTTCTTC

v_call: TRBV6-5
clone_size: NA
d_call: NA
j_call: TRBJ1-1
cdr3_aa: CASSYSAGRSTEAFF
cdr3_nt: TGTGCCAGCAGTTACTCCGCAGGGAGGAGCACTGAAGCTTTCTTT

v_call: TRBV27
clone_size: NA
d_call: NA
j_call: TRBJ1-6
cdr3_aa: CANGGRVKQLGSPLHF
cdr3_nt: TGTGCCAACGGAGGGAGGGTAAAACAATTGGGTTCACCCCTCCACTTT

v_call: TRBV18
clone_size: NA
d_call: NA
j_call: TRBJ1-4
cdr3_aa: CASSPGVGEKLFF
cdr3_nt: TGTGCCAGCTCACCAGGAGTGGGTGAAAAACTGTTTTTT

v_call: TRBV4-1
clone_size: NA
d_call: NA
j_call: TRBJ1-6
cdr3_aa: CASSQHAGENNSPLHF
cdr3_nt: TGCGCCAGCAGCCAACACGCAGGGGAGAATAATTCACCCCTCCACTTT

v_call: TRBV9
clone_size: NA
d_call: TRBD1
j_call: TRBJ2-5
cdr3_aa: CASSVVGRGPETQYF
cdr3_nt: TGTGCCAGCAGCGTAGTGGGCAGGGGGCCGGAGACCCAGTACTTC

v_call: TRBV19
clone_size: NA
d_call: NA
j_call: TRBJ2-1
cdr3_aa: CASSSQGTYNEQFF
cdr3_nt: TGTGCCAGTAGTTCACAGGGCACTTACAATGAGCAGTTCTTC

v_call: TRBV19
clone_size: NA
d_call: TRBD1
j_call: TRBJ1-2
cdr3_aa: CASSIQGANYGYTF
cdr3_nt: TGTGCCAGTAGTATACAGGGGGCTAATTATGGCTACACCTTC

v_call: TRBV7-6
clone_size: NA
d_call: NA
j_call: TRBJ2-3
cdr3_aa: CASSSRTGTDTQYF
cdr3_nt: TGTGCCAGCAGCAGTCGGACTGGCACAGATACGCAGTATTTT

v_call: TRBV27
clone_size: NA
d_call: NA
j_call: TRBJ2-3
cdr3_aa: CASSSGIDTQYF
cdr3_nt: TGTGCCAGCAGTTCCGGGATAGATACGCAGTATTTT

v_call: TRBV11-2
clone_size: NA
d_call: TRBD2
j_call: TRBJ2-5
cdr3_aa: CASSLGSGVETQYF
cdr3_nt: TGTGCCAGCAGCTTAGGGAGCGGGGTAGAGACCCAGTACTTC

v_call: TRBV27
clone_size: NA
d_call: TRBD1
j_call: TRBJ1-5
cdr3_aa: CASSRQGPNQPQHF
cdr3_nt: TGTGCCAGCTCCCGACAGGGCCCCAATCAGCCCCAGCATTTT

v_call: TRBV6-1
clone_size: NA
d_call: NA
j_call: TRBJ1-5
cdr3_aa: CASSEALVGGNQPQHF
cdr3_nt: TGTGCCAGCAGTGAAGCGCTGGTCGGGGGGAATCAGCCCCAGCATTTT

v_call: TRBV5-5
clone_size: few
d_call: NA
j_call: TRBJ1-2
cdr3_aa: CASSLLELYGYTF
cdr3_nt: TGTGCCAGCAGCTTGTTGGAGCTCTATGGCTACACCTTC

v_call: TRBV11-2
clone_size: NA
d_call: NA
j_call: TRBJ2-7
cdr3_aa: CASSFKTYEQYF
cdr3_nt: TGTGCCAGCAGCTTTAAGACATACGAGCAGTACTTC

v_call: TRBV6-5
clone_size: few
d_call: NA
j_call: TRBJ1-6
cdr3_aa: CASSYQADKGSPLHF
cdr3_nt: TGTGCCAGCAGTTACCAGGCGGACAAGGGATCACCCCTCCACTTT

v_call: TRBV6-5
clone_size: NA
d_call: NA
j_call: TRBJ2-7
cdr3_aa: CASSYGGGAYEQYF
cdr3_nt: TGTGCCAGCAGTTACGGAGGTGGCGCCTACGAGCAGTACTTC

v_call: TRBV7-6
clone_size: once
d_call: NA
j_call: TRBJ2-7
cdr3_aa: CASRQDGVYEQYF
cdr3_nt: TGTGCCAGCAGACAAGACGGGGTCTACGAGCAGTACTTC

v_call: TRBV10-3
clone_size: NA
d_call: NA
j_call: TRBJ1-1
cdr3_aa: CAIAPGGTEAFF
cdr3_nt: TGTGCCATCGCTCCGGGGGGCACTGAAGCTTTCTTT

v_call: TRBV4-1
clone_size: NA
d_call: NA
j_call: TRBJ2-1
cdr3_aa: CASSQSSGRSNEQFF
cdr3_nt: TGCGCCAGCAGCCAATCAAGCGGGCGAAGTAATGAGCAGTTCTTC

v_call: TRBV7-6
clone_size: NA
d_call: NA
j_call: TRBJ1-2
cdr3_aa: CASSLDVGGFGYTF
cdr3_nt: TGTGCCAGCAGCTTAGACGTGGGAGGGTTTGGCTACACCTTC

v_call: TRBV5-4
clone_size: once
d_call: NA
j_call: TRBJ2-5
cdr3_aa: CASSNRVQETQYF
cdr3_nt: TGTGCCAGCAGCAACAGGGTTCAAGAGACCCAGTACTTC

v_call: TRBV7-8
clone_size: NA
d_call: NA
j_call: TRBJ2-2
cdr3_aa: CASSLVLGADTGELFF
cdr3_nt: TGTGCCAGCAGCTTAGTACTGGGGGCGGACACCGGGGAGCTGTTTTTT